This T cell receptor (beta chain) was sequenced during a study of blood T cell repertoires in COVID-19 (dated by TCRdb to 2020 to 2021). General notes on the study: The collaborator samples originated in the United States, Italy and Spain and spanned the acute and convalescent phases of COVID-19. The material from the prospective study consisted of cDNA or gDNA derived from T cells, B-cell-depleted T cells, or PBMCs. Subjects who had been exposed to COVID-19, were actively infected with it, or had recovered from it provided the deeply sampled blood TCRbeta repertoires that made up the dataset. The repertoires were made available in a free public database intended to serve as a resource for research on the immune response to SARS-CoV-2. The samples were drawn from two sources: the first 160 participants of the ongoing ImmuneRACE study, and 950 to 1,500 subjects contributed by 6 global collaborators. Sample metadata almost always included a de-identified subject ID, COVID-19 status, age in years and sex. Where HLA class I and class II types were available, the types were taken from metadata supplied by the sample provider, not from assay-based typing. What the study reported, not specific to this receptor: The quantity of clinical and demographic metadata differed by source and by participant and was supplied without curation.

The immunoSEQ Assay, a bias-controlled multiplex PCR, was used to amplify TCRbeta CDR3 regions from genomic DNA. Processing in the source paper ran as follows. Nucleated cell counts per sample were estimated from amplification of reference gene primers within the assay. Sequence reads were collapsed and filtered to measure the absolute abundance of every unique TCRbeta CDR3 rearrangement. For each sample, productive Simpson clonality was calculated as the square root of Simpson's diversity index across productive rearrangements. TCRdb provides this immuneACCESS table in a form limited to in-frame rearrangements. Some clones are lacking; in checked studies, under half of them reflect an unresolved V gene, and why the rest are absent is not known. V and J calls and clone size are copied from that table; D and trimming were computed from the DNA. In this sample the table shows 450,000 to 500,000 clones, approximately 86% of which occur a single time. The top ten constitute 6.5% to 8.5% of the sample.

Note on this clone: There is no known antigen for this receptor. No much larger clone is present one base from it, and per-base qualities are unavailable.

In the prospective study, participants were about 18 to 90 years old, resided in about two dozen geographic areas of the United States, and were enrolled through a virtual design. In the prospective study, participants were assigned to cohorts based on the clinical history participants reported in a screening survey and a study questionnaire. For ImmuneRACE Cohort 3, a participant was defined as recovered based on two consecutive negative NP/OP PCR tests, clearance by a healthcare professional, or resolution of symptoms. Each participant in the prospective study had whole blood, serum and a nasopharyngeal or oropharyngeal swab collected by mobile phlebotomists. Over a roughly two-month period, participants in the prospective study had the option of providing additional blood draws and questionnaires. Before DNA extraction, blood samples from the prospective study were shipped at room temperature or frozen.

The specimen sequenced was PBMCs or T cells enriched from blood (not recorded which). The TCR originated in a woman aged 55-69 years who had recovered from COVID-19.

This receptor carries the CDR3 CASSADYYNEQFF. DNA sequence: TGTGCCAGCAGCGCTGACTACTACAATGAGCAGTTCTTC. The rearranged segments are TRBV9 and TRBJ2-1, with TRBD2 tentatively as D gene (5 bases match). V is clipped by 3 bases and J by 3 bases, and the sequence between their germline boundaries is 7 bases long. Counted from cysteine to phenylalanine, this CDR3 has 13 amino acids. Just the 39-base CDR3 DNA is kept, in frame starting at base 1. CDR1 and CDR2 (SGDLS, YYNGEE) derive from the germline V gene.